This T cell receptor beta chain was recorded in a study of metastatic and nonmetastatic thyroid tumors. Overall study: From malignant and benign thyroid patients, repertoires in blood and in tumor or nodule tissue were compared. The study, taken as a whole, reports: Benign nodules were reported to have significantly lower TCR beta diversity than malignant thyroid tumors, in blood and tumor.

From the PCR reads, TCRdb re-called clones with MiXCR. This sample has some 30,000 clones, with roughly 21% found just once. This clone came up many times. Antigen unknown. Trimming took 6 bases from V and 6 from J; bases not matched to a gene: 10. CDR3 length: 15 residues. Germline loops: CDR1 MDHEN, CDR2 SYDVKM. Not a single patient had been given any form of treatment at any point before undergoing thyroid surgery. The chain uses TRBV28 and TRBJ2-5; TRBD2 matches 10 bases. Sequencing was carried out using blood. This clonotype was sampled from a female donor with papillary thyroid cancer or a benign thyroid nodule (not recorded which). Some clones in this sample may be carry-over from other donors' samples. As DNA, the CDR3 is TGTGCCAGCAGCCCGAAACTAGCGGGATTGAAGACCCAGTACTTC. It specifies CASSPKLAGLKTQYF.